Following are 5 T cell receptor beta chains from one sample sequenced in a study of vaccination effects on CD4 cells after COVID-19. Some clones are missing from TCRdb's copy, which holds only in-frame ones; the method was immunoSEQ multiplex PCR. The sample yields fewer than 65,000 clones, roughly 76% seen once. Their target antigens are unknown. Prior to sequencing, the ViraFEST assay stimulated PBMC with viral peptide pools, which expanded the antigen-specific CD4+ T cells. Having been cultured for less than 13 days, the cells underwent CD4+ T cell isolation. The input for sequencing was CD4+ T cells from PBMCs cultured with HCoV-229E spike peptides, taken before COVID-19 vaccination. These receptors came from a human donor who received a COVID-19 vaccine.

V usage is TRBV10-1 and J usage is TRBJ2-3; TRBD2 aligns across 15 bases. The CDR3 is 17 residues long. Germline-derived CDR1 and CDR2 are WNHNN and SYGVQD (reference sequence). Trimming at V came to 2 bases and at J to 3 bases, leaving 3 bases not matched to a gene. This chain's CDR3 is CASSERGTSGRTDTQYF. The CDR3 DNA follows: TGCGCCAGCAGTGAGAGGGGGACTAGCGGGAGGACAGATACGCAGTATTTT.

The rearrangement joins TRBV6-1 to TRBJ1-2; D not certain. This CDR3 is 13 amino acids long. Germline-derived CDR1 and CDR2 are MNHNS and SASEGT. Deletions cut 6 bases from V and 7 bases from J, with 15 bases between. CDR3 amino acids: CASRLKGASGYTF. The CDR3, as DNA: TGTGCCAGCAGACTAAAAGGAGCTAGTGGCTACACCTTC.

Only a few counts were recorded for this clone. The chain recombines TRBV5-1 with TRBJ2-3; TRBD2 matches 14 bases. The V and J ends lost 4 bases and 0 bases, in that order; junction bases with no gene match: 7. Per the germline V gene, CDR1 is SGHRS and CDR2 is YFSETQ. This CDR3 has 18 residues. The CDR3 region has the DNA TGCGCCAGCAGCACGGGGACTAGCGGGAGACCTAGCACAGATACGCAGTATTTT. As protein: CASSTGTSGRPSTDTQYF. The whole variable domain, remainder taken from reference TRBV5-1 and TRBJ2-3, is KAGVTQTPRYLIKTRGQQVTLSCSPISGHRSVSWYQQTPGQGLQFLFEYFSETQRNKGNFPGRFSGRQFSNSRSEMNVSTLELGDSALYLCASSTGTSGRPSTDTQYFGPGTRLTVL.

This clone was detected once. The chain joins TRBV10-3 to TRBJ2-3, with TRBD2 matching 9 bases. The CDR3 has 17 amino acids. Unmatched junction bases numbered 9, after V lost 0 bases and J lost 5 bases. Germline values: CDR1 ENHRY, CDR2 SYGVKD. CDR3 sequence (DNA): TGTGCCATCAGTGAGTCGATTGCGGGGGGGCTTGGAGATACGCAGTATTTT. Translating it yields CAISESIAGGLGDTQYF.

This clone was observed a few times. The chain joins TRBV29-1 to TRBJ1-2; unclear D gene. V was trimmed by 4 bases and J by 7 bases, leaving 13 bases between them. CDR3 length: 12 amino acids. Per the germline V gene, CDR1 is SQVTM and CDR2 is ANQGSEA. In nucleotides, the CDR3 is TGCAGCGTTGCGGATGCATCAAGTGGCTACACCTTC. Translated: CSVADASSGYTF.